Below, 13 T cell receptor beta chains from the same sample are listed, as sequenced in a study of radiotherapy plus CTLA-4 blockade in lung cancer. Using immunoSEQ multiplex PCR, the repertoire was profiled, and TCRdb retains in-frame clones only, with some absent. The data contain about 98,000 clones, around nine tenths of them singletons. Sequencing was performed on peripheral blood, taken from a patient treated with radiotherapy plus ipilimumab. All receptors come from a human donor with non-small cell lung cancer that progressed on radiotherapy plus ipilimumab.

In its sample, this clone was seen once. The rearrangement uses TRBV6-6 and TRBJ2-5; D perhaps matches TRBD2 (6 bases). This CDR3 has 12 amino acids. The germline V gene encodes CDR1 MNHNY and CDR2 SVGAGI (reference sequence). The V end lost 5 bases, the J end lost 5 bases, and 9 bases lay between the germline ends. CDR3: CASSLASETQYF. Written as DNA, the CDR3 is TGTGCCAGCAGTCTAGCGTCTGAGACCCAGTACTTC.

V usage is TRBV5-6 and J usage is TRBJ1-1, with 7 bases lining up with TRBD1. The germline CDR1 and CDR2 sequences are SGHDT and YYEEEE. The V gene end was trimmed by 3 bases and the J gene end by 7 bases; junction bases not matched to a gene: 3. This CDR3 contains 12 residues. The CDR3 sequence: CASSSGQDEAFF. CDR3 in DNA: TGTGCCAGCAGCTCTGGACAGGATGAAGCTTTCTTT.

This clone was seen only once. One end of the junction does not line up with germline, which may come from a read error. The rearrangement uses TRBV30 and TRBJ2-7, with 8 bases identical to TRBD2. CDR3 size: 15 residues. CDR1 is GTSNPN and CDR2 is SVGIG in the germline V gene (reference sequence). CDR3: CVWSPGVAGSYEQYF. In DNA, the CDR3 is TGTGTCTGGAGTCCGGGGGTAGCGGGATCCTACGAGCAGTACTTC.

This chain uses TRBV27 with TRBJ2-1; possible D gene TRBD1, 6 bases. The germline V gene encodes CDR1 MNHEY and CDR2 SMNVEV (reference sequence). The CDR3 sequence is 15 residues long. Deletions cut 2 bases from V and 0 bases from J, with 8 bases between. As DNA, the CDR3 is TGTGCCAGCAGTTTAGGGGGACACTCCTACAATGAGCAGTTCTTC. Translation: CASSLGGHSYNEQFF.

The chain couples TRBV5-8 to TRBJ1-5; TRBD1 matches 7 bases. The CDR3 contains 14 residues. Germline loops: CDR1 SGHTS, CDR2 YDEGEE. Trimming removed 3 bases from V and 2 bases from J; junction bases left unmatched: 2. The CDR3 DNA is TGTGCCAGCAGCTCCGACAGGGGCAATCAGCCCCAGCATTTT. Translated, it gives CASSSDRGNQPQHF. The full variable domain, in which reference TRBV5-8 and TRBJ1-5 provide the parts outside the CDR3, is EAGVTQSPTHLIKTRGQQATLRCSPISGHTSVYWYQQALGLGLQFLLWYDEGEERNRGNFPPRFSGRQFPNYSSELNVNALELEDSALYLCASSSDRGNQPQHFGDGTRLSIL.

The gene calls are TRBV5-1 and TRBJ2-7; 7 bases line up with TRBD2. Germline V lookup: CDR1 SGHRS, CDR2 YFSETQ. J lost 3 bases, V lost 0 bases, and 6 bases had no gene match. CDR3 length: 15 residues. CDR3 loop: CASSLAAGVDYEQYF. CDR3 nucleotide sequence: TGCGCCAGCAGCTTGGCCGCGGGAGTAGACTACGAGCAGTACTTC.

The genes are TRBV7-2 and TRBJ2-5; possibly TRBD1 for D (6 bases). The J call may be in error: the DNA end matches TRBJ2-7 better. This CDR3 has 13 amino acids. Germline CDR1 SGHTA, CDR2 FQGNSA. This CDR3 is CASSYSQGYEQYF. CDR3 nucleotides: TGTGCCAGCAGCTACTCACAGGGTTACGAGCAGTACTTC.

This rearrangement joins TRBV2 to TRBJ2-3; no reliable D call. The germline CDR1 and CDR2 sequences are SNHLY and FYNNEI. This CDR3 is built from 15 residues. V was pared by 8 bases and J by 1 base, with 16 bases between. The CDR3 reads CASGEPRAGTDTQYF. CDR3 nucleotide sequence: TGTGCCAGCGGAGAGCCCCGGGCCGGCACAGATACGCAGTATTTT. The full variable domain, with the rest looked up from reference TRBV2 and TRBJ2-3, is EPEVTQTPSHQVTQMGQEVILRCVPISNHLYFYWYRQILGQKVEFLVSFYNNEISEKSEIFDDQFSVERPDGSNFTLKIRSTKLEDSAMYFCASGEPRAGTDTQYFGPGTRLTVL.

As regards this clone: A much larger clone differs by one base, so this may be a read error. Other DNA sequences of this sample code for an identical CDR3. The chain couples TRBV11-3 to TRBJ2-1; 7 positions agree with TRBD2. V was clipped by 1 base and J by 1 base; unmatched bases: 1. The CDR3 spans 15 residues. From germline, CDR1 is SGHNT and CDR2 YENEEA. CDR3 nucleotide sequence: TGTGCCAGCAGCTTAGGCGGGAGTTCCTACAATGAGCAGTTCTTC. As protein: CASSLGGSSYNEQFF. Based on the CDR3 plus reference TRBV11-3 and TRBJ2-1, the full variable domain is EAGVVQSPRYKIIEKKQPVAFWCNPISGHNTLYWYLQNLGQGPELLIRYENEEAVDDSQLPKDRFSAERLKGVDSTLKIQPAELGDSAVYLCASSLGGSSYNEQFFGPGTRLTVL.

This sequence joins TRBV7-8 and TRBJ1-2, with D perhaps TRBD1 (5 bases). Germline V CDR1 and CDR2: SGHVS, FQNEAQ. The CDR3 contains 15 residues. V lost 5 bases and J 2 bases, leaving 15 bases between the germline ends. The CDR3 DNA follows: TGTGCCAGCAGCATCAAAGGACGGGGGAACTATGGCTACACCTTC. Its protein is CASSIKGRGNYGYTF.

The chain is built from TRBV5-1 and TRBJ2-5; D is perhaps TRBD2 (5 bases). Germline CDR1 reads SGHRS; CDR2 reads YFSETQ. CDR3 length: 11 residues. V gave up 3 bases and J gave up 5 bases, with 5 bases separating them. DNA for the CDR3: TGCGCCAGCAGCTGGGAGGAGACCCAGTACTTC. Protein: CASSWEETQYF.

This rearrangement joins TRBV9 to TRBJ1-2; TRBD1 matches 7 bases. V shed 3 bases, J shed 0 bases, and the junction held 8 bases outside the gene matches. Germline V lookup: CDR1 SGDLS, CDR2 YYNGEE. The CDR3 is made up of 16 amino acids. In nucleotides, the CDR3 is TGTGCCAGCAGCGGAAGGCAGGGGGGAACTAACTATGGCTACACCTTC. Its translation is CASSGRQGGTNYGYTF.

The chain carries TRBV4-1 and TRBJ1-1; the match to TRBD1 covers 9 bases. The length of the CDR3 is 17 residues. Losses at the gene ends were 4 bases for V and 4 bases for J; bases not matched to a gene: 13. CDR1 is MGHRA, CDR2 YSYEKL, per germline. Here the CDR3 DNA reads TGCGCCAGCAGCCTAAATTCACAGGGGGCACGAGGCACTGAAGCTTTCTTT. Residues: CASSLNSQGARGTEAFF.